One sample yielded the 13 T cell receptor beta chains listed below, sequenced in a study of post-analysis software for immune sequencing data. Overall study findings and caveats: When patients were compared with controls, about 5 TRBV segments were more frequent, TRBV5-6, TRBV5-1 and TRBV20-1 among them.

Their specific antigens are unknown. Presence of unique molecular identifiers characterized the TCR beta cDNA libraries. TCRdb recomputed calls from the PCR reads with MiXCR, one row per CDR3 protein. The sample includes roughly 700,000 distinct CDR3 sequences, just under 30% of them seen just once. The sequenced material came from blood. The receptors were sampled from a girl aged 5-17 years with multiple sclerosis.

The V call is TRBV29-1, the J call TRBJ2-5, with D unresolved. Between the trimmed V and J ends, which lost 2 bases and 3 bases, there was a span of 13 bases. From germline, CDR1 is SQVTM and CDR2 ANQGSEA. The CDR3 loop spans 14 amino acids. As DNA, the CDR3 is TGCAGCGTTGAAAATGAAGGCGGAGAAGAGACCCAGTACTTC. As protein: CSVENEGGEETQYF.

For this clonotype: A junction boundary mismatches the germline segment, possibly from a read error. V is TRBV12-3 or TRBV12-4 and J is TRBJ2-3, with 10 nucleotides matching TRBD2. The CDR3 is made up of 14 amino acids. The CDR3 DNA reads TGTGCCAGCGTACACAGCGGGAGGGTAGATGCGCAGTATTTT. Translating it yields CASVHSGRVDAQYF.

Many counts were recorded for this clonotype. The V and J genes are TRBV12-3 or TRBV12-4 and TRBJ2-1, with TRBD2 as a possible D gene (5 bases). Trimming removed 5 bases from V and 6 bases from J, with 14 bases in between. The CDR3 consists of 14 residues. This CDR3 is CASSPSGVGNEQFF. The DNA of the CDR3 is TGTGCCAGCAGTCCATCCGGGGTGGGCAATGAGCAGTTCTTC.

This clonotype was seen a few times. The chain is built from TRBV4-3 and TRBJ2-1; D is undetermined. The V end was cut by 0 bases, the J end by 7 bases, with 7 bases between. The CDR3 contains 13 residues. Per germline, CDR1 LGHNA and CDR2 YSLEER. The CDR3 region is CASSQDFGNEQFF. DNA for the CDR3: TGCGCCAGCAGCCAAGATTTCGGGAATGAGCAGTTCTTC.

The chain links TRBV12-3 or TRBV12-4 to TRBJ2-7; no firm D call. The CDR3 has 14 amino acids. With 4 bases removed from V and 7 bases from J, the gap between germline ends came to 17 bases. DNA for the CDR3: TGTGCCAGCAGTTCCCGAGAGACGGTGCGGGAGCAGTACTTC. This encodes CASSSRETVREQYF.

The gene calls are TRBV5-1 and TRBJ2-1; a weak D match, TRBD1 (5 bases). This CDR3 spans 14 amino acids. V was clipped by 6 bases and J by 5 bases, with 15 bases between them. Germline lookup yields CDR1 SGHRS and CDR2 YFSETQ. The CDR3 protein is CASNMGPVNNEQFF. The CDR3 bases are TGCGCCAGCAATATGGGGCCGGTAAACAATGAGCAGTTCTTC.

This clonotype was picked up a small number of times. V usage is TRBV20-1 and J usage is TRBJ1-5; D gene unclear. Germline V CDR1 and CDR2: DFQATT, SNEGSKA (reference sequence). There are 13 residues in the CDR3. V lost 7 bases, J lost 3 bases, and 13 bases lay in between. The chain's CDR3 is CSGSGSLNQPQHF. The CDR3 DNA sequence: TGCAGTGGGAGCGGGAGCCTCAATCAGCCCCAGCATTTT.

This clonotype was counted between two and nine times. The genes are TRBV4-2 and TRBJ1-1; unclear D gene. The ends were cut back, 4 bases at V and 1 base at J, with 16 bases in the middle. Germline values: CDR1 LGHNA, CDR2 YNFKEQ. The CDR3 has 16 amino acids. The CDR3 region has the DNA TGTGCCAGCAGCCGAACCAGCTACAGAGGGAACACTGAAGCTTTCTTT. This gives the protein CASSRTSYRGNTEAFF.

This clonotype was counted ten times or more. The chain links TRBV5-5 to TRBJ2-5, with unresolved D. Germline V CDR1 and CDR2: SGHKS, YYEKEE (reference sequence). V gave up 4 bases and J gave up 5 bases, with 18 bases separating them. The CDR3 is made up of 15 amino acids. DNA of the CDR3: TGTGCCAGCAGCCGAGTGATAGCTTTACCGGAGACCCAGTACTTC. It translates to CASSRVIALPETQYF.

The chain combines TRBV4-2 with TRBJ2-3; TRBD2 matches at 11 bases. Germline V CDR1 and CDR2: LGHNA, YNFKEQ. The CDR3 totals 18 residues. V lost 0 bases and J lost 0; bases outside the gene matches: 5. CDR3 in amino acids: CASSQDSLAGGSTDTQYF. The CDR3 nucleotides read TGTGCCAGCAGCCAAGACTCCCTAGCGGGGGGTAGCACAGATACGCAGTATTTT.

DNA of the CDR3: TGTGCCAGCAGCTTATTCAGGGGCCCTGAAGCTTTCTTT. Translation gives CASSLFRGPEAFF. This rearrangement joins TRBV7-2 to TRBJ1-1, with D possibly being TRBD1 (6 bases). This CDR3 has 13 amino acids. V was shortened by 2 bases and J by 6 bases, with 10 bases between the two germline ends. Per germline, CDR1 SGHTA and CDR2 FQGNSA.

V and J are TRBV5-1 and TRBJ2-5; D tentatively reads TRBD1 or TRBD2 (6 bases each). CDR1 SGHRS and CDR2 YFSETQ come from the germline V gene. V was clipped by 4 bases and J by 1 base, with 17 bases between them. The CDR3 totals 16 residues. CDR3 amino acids: CASSGSGGAGQETQYF. The CDR3 DNA sequence: TGCGCCAGCAGCGGGTCCGGGGGCGCAGGCCAAGAGACCCAGTACTTC.

In its sample, this clonotype was seen a few times. CDR3 sequence: CASSPSIDTQYF. As DNA, the CDR3 is TGCGCCAGCAGTCCTTCCATAGATACGCAGTATTTT. This sequence joins TRBV10-1 and TRBJ2-3, with D unclear. Looked up from germline, CDR1 is WNHNN and CDR2 is SYGVQD (reference sequence). The CDR3 runs to 12 residues. The germline V and J ends were trimmed by 5 bases and 5 bases, with 8 bases remaining between them.